Below, 18 T cell receptor beta chains from the same sample are listed, as sequenced in a study of T-cell reconstitution after alpha-beta-depleted transplantation in children. Preparing the TCRbeta library involved the use of unique molecular identifiers. TCRdb reanalysed the PCR reads using MiXCR and keeps one entry per CDR3 protein. This sample carries about 360,000 distinct CDR3 sequences, 13% of them seen once, and the ten largest clones take 4% to 5.5%. The source material was PBMCs, sampled from the stem cell graft. All receptors derive from a human donor who donated a stem cell graft to a child with Fanconi anemia.

The table lists this clonotype with a few counts. The gene calls are TRBV12-3 or TRBV12-4 and TRBJ2-1, with 9 bases aligning to TRBD2. Trimming removed 3 bases from V and 2 bases from J; junction bases left unmatched: 5. The CDR3 covers 16 residues. This CDR3 reads CASSFASGVTYNEQFF. The CDR3 DNA reads TGTGCCAGCAGTTTTGCTAGCGGGGTGACCTACAATGAGCAGTTCTTC.

The chain carries TRBV20-1 and TRBJ2-5; weak D call: TRBD1 (7 bases). The length of the CDR3 is 13 residues. Germline V gene lookup returns CDR1 DFQATT and CDR2 SNEGSKA (reference sequence). V lost 3 bases and J 4 bases, leaving 12 bases between the germline ends. The CDR3, as DNA: TGCAGTGCTAGGCGCCAGGGGGGAGAGACCCAGTACTTC. It encodes CSARRQGGETQYF.

This clonotype turned up a few times. The gene calls are TRBV7-9 and TRBJ2-3; 7 nucleotides match TRBD2. Per the germline V gene, CDR1 is SEHNR and CDR2 is FQNEAQ (reference sequence). The CDR3 contains 16 residues. With 5 bases clipped from V and 0 bases from J, the junction kept 8 bases outside the gene matches. CDR3 region: CASSALAVISTDTQYF. The CDR3 DNA sequence: TGTGCCAGCAGCGCCCTAGCGGTAATTAGCACAGATACGCAGTATTTT.

The chain is built from TRBV12-3 or TRBV12-4 and TRBJ2-5; D remains unclear. CDR3 length: 12 amino acids. Trimming stripped 6 bases from V and 4 bases from J, with 9 bases between. CDR3 sequence: CASSYNGETQYF. The CDR3 DNA sequence: TGTGCCAGCAGCTACAATGGAGAGACCCAGTACTTC.

This clonotype has more than one count but fewer than ten. The CDR3 region has the DNA TGCAGCGTTGACGGTCCGGGACAGGGTAGATCGTACTATGGCTACACCTTC. Its protein product is CSVDGPGQGRSYYGYTF. J is TRBJ1-2 and V is TRBV29-1, with 9 bases lining up with TRBD1. The CDR3 length is 17 residues. Germline CDR1 reads SQVTM; CDR2 reads ANQGSEA. J gave up 3 bases and V 3 bases, and 14 bases lay outside the gene matches.

This clonotype was found a few times. The CDR3 sequence is CASSSLGDRGGTDTQYF. CDR3 DNA: TGTGCCAGCAGCTCCCTTGGGGACAGGGGAGGCACAGATACGCAGTATTTT. The chain combines TRBV7-2 with TRBJ2-3; 10 bases align to TRBD1. Per the germline V gene, CDR1 is SGHTA and CDR2 is FQGNSA. The CDR3 has 17 amino acids. Trimming removed 4 bases from V and 1 base from J; junction bases left unmatched: 8.

The rearrangement links TRBV4-2 to TRBJ1-1, with TRBD1 identical over 9 bases. This CDR3 region has 15 residues. Trimming at V came to 1 base and at J to 3 bases, leaving 3 bases not matched to a gene. Germline V CDR1 and CDR2: LGHNA, YNFKEQ. The CDR3 is CASSQVRQGDTEAFF. CDR3 bases: TGTGCCAGCAGCCAAGTAAGACAGGGGGACACTGAAGCTTTCTTT.

In this sample, this clonotype turned up many times. The rearrangement links TRBV5-4 to TRBJ1-1; D gene uncertain. This CDR3 region has 13 residues. V gave up 0 bases and J gave up 10 bases, with 13 bases separating them. Per the germline V gene, CDR1 is SGHNT and CDR2 is YYREEE (reference sequence). CDR3: CASSLAGTETAFF. Here the CDR3 DNA reads TGTGCCAGCAGCTTGGCAGGTACAGAAACAGCTTTCTTT.

This clonotype showed up just a few times. V and J are TRBV6-5 and TRBJ2-7, with D perhaps given as TRBD1 or TRBD2 (6 bases each). Trimming stripped 2 bases from V and 0 bases from J, with 8 bases between. Per the germline V gene, CDR1 is MNHEY and CDR2 is SVGAGI. The CDR3 spans 14 residues. DNA of the CDR3: TGTGCCAGCAGTTACACGGGGGCCTCCTACGAGCAGTACTTC. Protein product: CASSYTGASYEQYF.

This clonotype was recorded at least ten times. The gene calls are TRBV20-1 and TRBJ1-5; D uncertain. The V end was cut by 4 bases, the J end by 5 bases, with 12 bases between. The CDR3 loop spans 13 amino acids. Germline assignment: CDR1 DFQATT and CDR2 SNEGSKA (reference sequence). CDR3 amino acids: CSATEQRYQPQHF. The CDR3 DNA follows: TGCAGTGCTACGGAACAGCGCTATCAGCCCCAGCATTTT.

In its sample, this clonotype was seen many times. The CDR3 loop is CASSFGGGSYNEQFF. In DNA, the CDR3 is TGTGCCAGCAGCTTCGGGGGGGGATCCTACAATGAGCAGTTCTTC. V gene TRBV5-6 combines with J gene TRBJ2-1, with TRBD2 matching 8 bases. Germline loops: CDR1 SGHDT, CDR2 YYEEEE. The CDR3 consists of 15 residues. V shed 2 bases, J shed 1 base, and the junction held 2 bases outside the gene matches.

This clonotype was observed at least ten times. The V call is TRBV6-6, the J call TRBJ2-7, with a weak D call TRBD1 (5 bases). The ends were cut back, 6 bases at V and 2 bases at J, with 8 bases in the middle. The CDR3 has 12 residues. Germline CDR1 reads MNHNY; CDR2 reads SVGAGI (reference sequence). This chain's CDR3 is CASSLDTYEQYV. The CDR3 bases are TGTGCCAGCAGCCTGGACACCTACGAGCAGTACGTC.

This clonotype was detected many times. This chain links TRBV3-1 with TRBJ1-1; TRBD1 is a possible D gene (6 bases). This CDR3 spans 14 amino acids. The ends were cut back, 6 bases at V and 1 base at J, with 12 bases in the middle. Germline V gives CDR1 LGHDT, CDR2 YNNKEL (reference sequence). The CDR3 spells CASRPGHSNTEAFF. CDR3 coding DNA: TGTGCCAGCAGGCCGGGACACTCGAACACTGAAGCTTTCTTT.

This clonotype was seen a handful of times. The V gene is TRBV11-1, the J gene TRBJ2-2; possibly TRBD2 for D (6 bases). CDR1 is SGHAT and CDR2 is FQDESV in the germline V gene (reference sequence). V shed 5 bases and J shed 4 bases, with 11 bases lying between them. The CDR3 length is 14 residues. Here the CDR3 DNA reads TGTGCCAGCAGCCGACTAGTTTCCACCGGGGAGCTGTTTTTT. It is translated as CASSRLVSTGELFF.

Here the CDR3 reads CAISESSYQPQHF. CDR3 bases: TGTGCCATCAGTGAGTCGAGTTATCAGCCCCAGCATTTT. The chain couples TRBV10-3 to TRBJ1-5; no reliable D call. The CDR3 covers 13 residues. Trimming took off 0 bases at V and 5 bases at J, with 5 bases between the two ends. Germline assignment: CDR1 ENHRY and CDR2 SYGVKD.

The chain couples TRBV6-2 or TRBV6-3 to TRBJ2-5; D possibly matches TRBD1 or TRBD2 (5 bases each). The CDR3 is 13 residues long. V shed 8 bases and J shed 5 bases, with 15 bases lying between them. Germline lookup yields CDR1 MNHEY and CDR2 SVGEGT. The CDR3 is CASLVPWGETQYF. DNA of the CDR3: TGTGCCAGCCTAGTCCCATGGGGGGAGACCCAGTACTTC.

The chain combines TRBV7-9 with TRBJ2-7; maybe TRBD1 (6 bases). Germline CDR1 and CDR2: SEHNR and FQNEAQ (reference sequence). The V and J ends lost 5 bases and 5 bases respectively, with 22 bases between them. The CDR3 spans 16 residues. The CDR3 loop reads CASSPPGPQGLHEQYF. The CDR3 DNA follows: TGTGCCAGCAGCCCTCCCGGGCCGCAGGGGCTCCACGAGCAGTACTTC.

This clonotype appeared a few times. V usage is TRBV2 and J usage is TRBJ2-3; perhaps TRBD2 as D (7 bases). Trimming shortened V by 7 bases and J by 2 bases, and 19 bases separated the two germline ends. Germline loops: CDR1 SNHLY, CDR2 FYNNEI. This CDR3 has 16 residues. CDR3 nucleotides: TGTGCCAGCAACGCTCGAGGGGGGGCTGCCACAGATACGCAGTATTTT. Amino acid sequence: CASNARGGAATDTQYF. The complete variable domain, with remaining parts taken from reference TRBV2 and TRBJ2-3, reads EPEVTQTPSHQVTQMGQEVILRCVPISNHLYFYWYRQILGQKVEFLVSFYNNEISEKSEIFDDQFSVERPDGSNFTLKIRSTKLEDSAMYFCASNARGGAATDTQYFGPGTRLTVL.